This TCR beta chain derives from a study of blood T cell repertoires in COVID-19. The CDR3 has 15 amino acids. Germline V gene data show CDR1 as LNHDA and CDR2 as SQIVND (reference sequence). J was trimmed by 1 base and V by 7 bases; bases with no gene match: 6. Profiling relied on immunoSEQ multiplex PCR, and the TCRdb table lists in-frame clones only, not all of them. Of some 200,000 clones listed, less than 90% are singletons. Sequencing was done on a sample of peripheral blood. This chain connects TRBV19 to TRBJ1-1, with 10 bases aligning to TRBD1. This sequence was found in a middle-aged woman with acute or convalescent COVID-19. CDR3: CASMEGDRGNTEAFF. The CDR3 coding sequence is TGTGCCAGTATGGAAGGGGACAGGGGGAACACTGAAGCTTTCTTT. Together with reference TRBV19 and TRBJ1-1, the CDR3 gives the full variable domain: DGGITQSPKYLFRKEGQNVTLSCEQNLNHDAMYWYRQDPGQGLRLIYYSQIVNDFQKGDIAEGYSVSREKKESFPLTVTSAQKNPTAFYLCASMEGDRGNTEAFFGQGTRLTVV.